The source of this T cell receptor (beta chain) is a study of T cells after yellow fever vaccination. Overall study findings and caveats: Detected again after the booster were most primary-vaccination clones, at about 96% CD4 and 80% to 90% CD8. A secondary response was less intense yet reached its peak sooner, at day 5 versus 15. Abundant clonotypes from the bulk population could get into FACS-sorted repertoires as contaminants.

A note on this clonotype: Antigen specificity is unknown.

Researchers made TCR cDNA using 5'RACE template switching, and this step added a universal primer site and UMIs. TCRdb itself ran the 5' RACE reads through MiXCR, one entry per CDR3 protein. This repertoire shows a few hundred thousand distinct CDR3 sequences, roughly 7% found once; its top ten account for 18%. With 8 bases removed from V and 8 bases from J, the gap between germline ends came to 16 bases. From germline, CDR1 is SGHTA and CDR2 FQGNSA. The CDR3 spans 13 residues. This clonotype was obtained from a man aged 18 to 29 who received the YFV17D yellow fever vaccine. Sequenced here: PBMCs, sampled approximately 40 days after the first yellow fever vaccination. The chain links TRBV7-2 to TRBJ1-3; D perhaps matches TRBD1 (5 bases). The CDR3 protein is CASQAGPQDTIYF. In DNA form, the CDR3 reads TGTGCCAGCCAAGCGGGACCCCAAGACACCATATATTTT.